This T cell receptor (beta chain) was found in a study of human T cells and chemical hapten exposure. Study information: A mostly female patient group had alopecia areata, totalis or universalis. Study-level results: Patch test score tracked positively with PT1 expanded TCR counts.

In regard to this clonotype: The antigen remains unidentified.

Described time point: patch test 1, 2 weeks after DPC sensitization. Treatment defined: therapeutic diphenylcyclopropenone sensitization with weekly scalp DPC. Unique molecular identifiers were linked by the library to individual cDNA molecules. From the RACE reads, TCRdb called clonotypes with MiXCR, one entry per CDR3 protein. The repertoire includes over 65,000 distinct CDR3 sequences, about 11% of them detected once, and 4% to 5.5% sits in the top ten. The input for sequencing was whole blood, taken in connection with sensitization to the hapten diphenylcyclopropenone (DPC). The source of this sequence is a woman between 45 and 60 years old with alopecia areata. Some clones in this sample may be carry-over from other donors' samples.

The CDR3 here is CASSLRSGATGELFF. CDR3 nucleotides: TGTGCCAGCAGCTTACGAAGTGGGGCAACCGGGGAGCTGTTTTTT. This chain joins TRBV7-2 and TRBJ2-2, with D possibly being TRBD1 (5 bases). Germline CDR1 reads SGHTA; CDR2 reads FQGNSA. V lost 2 bases and J 5 bases, leaving 12 bases between the germline ends. The CDR3 is 15 amino acids.